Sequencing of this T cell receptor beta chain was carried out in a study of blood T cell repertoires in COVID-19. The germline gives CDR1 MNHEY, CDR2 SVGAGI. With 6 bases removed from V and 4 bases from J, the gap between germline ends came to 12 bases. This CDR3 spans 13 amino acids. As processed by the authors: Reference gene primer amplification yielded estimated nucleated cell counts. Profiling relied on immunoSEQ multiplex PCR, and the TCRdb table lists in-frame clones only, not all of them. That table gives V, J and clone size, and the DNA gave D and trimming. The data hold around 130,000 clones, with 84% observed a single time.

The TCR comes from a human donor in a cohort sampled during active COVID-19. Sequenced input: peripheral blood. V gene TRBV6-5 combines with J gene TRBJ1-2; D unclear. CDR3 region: CASSDGDTYGYTF. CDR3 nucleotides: TGTGCCAGCAGCGACGGGGATACCTATGGCTACACCTTC.